A selection of T cell receptor beta chains follows, all from one sample in a study of metastatic and nonmetastatic thyroid tumors. TCRdb called clones again from the PCR reads with MiXCR. This table has about 43,000 clones, roughly 3.1% appearing once. The sample was blood. The receptors derive from a female donor with papillary thyroid cancer or a benign thyroid nodule (not recorded which). Some clones in this sample may be carry-over from other donors' samples. Each CDR3 is given with its conserved first and last residue. The order of the fields is J gene, V gene, D gene, clone size, CDR3 DNA, CDR3 protein. D genes are given only for firm matches. Some rows have no size entry. The others give once, few or many, or a class for an expanded clone.

j_call: TRBJ1-6
v_call: TRBV7-8
d_call: -
clone_size: many
cdr3_nt: TGTGCCAGCAGCTTAGCGCGGATCAGCCTGAATTCACCCCTCCACTTT
cdr3_aa: CASSLARISLNSPLHF

j_call: TRBJ2-7
v_call: TRBV5-6
d_call: -
clone_size: many
cdr3_nt: TGTGCCAGCAGCTTGGGAGGGAGCTCCTACGAGCAGTACTTC
cdr3_aa: CASSLGGSSYEQYF

j_call: TRBJ1-1
v_call: TRBV27
d_call: TRBD1
clone_size: few
cdr3_nt: TGTGCCAGCACACAGGGGATGATGAACACTGAAGCTTTCTTT
cdr3_aa: CASTQGMMNTEAFF

j_call: TRBJ1-6
v_call: TRBV30
d_call: -
clone_size: many
cdr3_nt: TGTGCCTGGAGTCTCGGGGGGCGGAATTCACCCCTCCACTTT
cdr3_aa: CAWSLGGRNSPLHF

j_call: TRBJ2-1
v_call: TRBV7-3
d_call: TRBD2
clone_size: few
cdr3_nt: TGTGCCAGCAGCTTGGGGACTAGCGGGAATGGTCAGGAGCAGTTCTTC
cdr3_aa: CASSLGTSGNGQEQFF

j_call: TRBJ2-3
v_call: TRBV19
d_call: TRBD1
clone_size: few
cdr3_nt: TGTGCCAGTAGTAGACAGGGGAAGGTCACAGATACGCAGTATTTT
cdr3_aa: CASSRQGKVTDTQYF

j_call: TRBJ1-1
v_call: TRBV5-6
d_call: -
clone_size: -
cdr3_nt: TGTGCCAGCAGCTTGGGAAGGCCCAGTGAAGCTTCCTTT
cdr3_aa: CASSLGRPSEASF

j_call: TRBJ1-2
v_call: TRBV20-1
d_call: -
clone_size: -
cdr3_nt: TGCAGTGCCCCAGACCCTCGGGACATTAACTATGGCTACACCTTC
cdr3_aa: CSAPDPRDINYGYTF

j_call: TRBJ2-7
v_call: TRBV3-1
d_call: -
clone_size: many
cdr3_nt: TGTGCCAGCAGCCAGAGCTCCTACGAGCAGTACTTC
cdr3_aa: CASSQSSYEQYF

j_call: TRBJ2-1
v_call: TRBV9
d_call: TRBD2
clone_size: -
cdr3_nt: TGTGCCAGCAGCGTAGCCCCGGGACTAGCGGGAGGATGGAATGAGCAGTTCTTC
cdr3_aa: CASSVAPGLAGGWNEQFF

j_call: TRBJ2-3
v_call: TRBV9
d_call: TRBD2
clone_size: many
cdr3_nt: TGTGCCAGCAGCGTGACTAGCGGTCCCGATACGCAGTATTTT
cdr3_aa: CASSVTSGPDTQYF

j_call: TRBJ2-3
v_call: TRBV30
d_call: -
clone_size: many
cdr3_nt: TGTGCCTGGAGTCCCCCAACAGATACGCAGTATTTT
cdr3_aa: CAWSPPTDTQYF

j_call: TRBJ2-1
v_call: TRBV20-1
d_call: TRBD1
clone_size: few
cdr3_nt: TGCAGTGCGACCCAGGGACAGGATTACAATGAGCAGTTCTTC
cdr3_aa: CSATQGQDYNEQFF

j_call: TRBJ2-7
v_call: TRBV11-1
d_call: -
clone_size: many
cdr3_nt: TGTGCCAGCAGCTTACTCAGGGGCAGCGAGCAGTACTTC
cdr3_aa: CASSLLRGSEQYF

j_call: TRBJ1-5
v_call: TRBV6-2/TRBV6-3
d_call: -
clone_size: many
cdr3_nt: TGTGCCAGCAGTTACGTACAGGAAAGTCAGCCCCAGCATTTT
cdr3_aa: CASSYVQESQPQHF

j_call: TRBJ2-7
v_call: TRBV18
d_call: TRBD2
clone_size: many
cdr3_nt: TGTGCCAGCTCACCCGGGACTAGCGGGATGGAGCAGTACTTC
cdr3_aa: CASSPGTSGMEQYF

j_call: TRBJ1-5
v_call: TRBV6-1
d_call: -
clone_size: few
cdr3_nt: TGTGCCACCCAAGGGGAGCGTCAGCCCCAGCATTTT
cdr3_aa: CATQGERQPQHF

j_call: TRBJ2-3
v_call: TRBV5-1
d_call: -
clone_size: -
cdr3_nt: TGCGCCAGCAGCTTGGCCGGCAGGATGGTAGATACGCAGTATTTT
cdr3_aa: CASSLAGRMVDTQYF

j_call: TRBJ2-7
v_call: TRBV6-1
d_call: -
clone_size: -
cdr3_nt: TGTGCCAGCAGTGAAAGCAGTCGGGAAGTTGACGAGCAGTACTTC
cdr3_aa: CASSESSREVDEQYF

j_call: TRBJ2-1
v_call: TRBV6-1
d_call: -
clone_size: -
cdr3_nt: TGTGCCAGCAGCCAAGGGGACAACAATGAGCAGTTCTTC
cdr3_aa: CASSQGDNNEQFF

j_call: TRBJ2-7
v_call: TRBV11-3
d_call: TRBD2
clone_size: many
cdr3_nt: TGTGCCAGCAGCTCCACTAGCGGGAATACGCAGTACTTC
cdr3_aa: CASSSTSGNTQYF

j_call: TRBJ2-7
v_call: TRBV2
d_call: TRBD2
clone_size: few
cdr3_nt: TGTGCCAGCAGCGACTGGGACTACTCCTACGAGCAGTACTTC
cdr3_aa: CASSDWDYSYEQYF

j_call: TRBJ1-5
v_call: TRBV4-2
d_call: -
clone_size: many
cdr3_nt: TGTGCCAGCAGCCAAGATCAGGGGCCGAATCAGCCCCAGCATTTT
cdr3_aa: CASSQDQGPNQPQHF

j_call: TRBJ1-2
v_call: TRBV20-1
d_call: -
clone_size: -
cdr3_nt: TGCAGTGCTAGCCCGTCGGGGGTTTACGACTATGGCTACACCTTC
cdr3_aa: CSASPSGVYDYGYTF

j_call: TRBJ2-1
v_call: TRBV11-2
d_call: TRBD2
clone_size: many
cdr3_nt: TGTGCCAGCCATACTAGCGGGAAACGGGATGAGCAGTTCTTC
cdr3_aa: CASHTSGKRDEQFF

j_call: TRBJ1-2
v_call: TRBV6-1
d_call: TRBD1
clone_size: many
cdr3_nt: TGTGCCAGCAGTCGACGGGACAGGGGAAACTATGGCTACACCTTC
cdr3_aa: CASSRRDRGNYGYTF

j_call: TRBJ1-2
v_call: TRBV4-1
d_call: -
clone_size: -
cdr3_nt: TGCGCCAGCAGCCGGACAGTTTGGAGCTATGGCTACACCTTC
cdr3_aa: CASSRTVWSYGYTF

j_call: TRBJ1-6
v_call: TRBV27
d_call: -
clone_size: many
cdr3_nt: TGTGCCAGCAGTTTTTCAGGGAACGGCGACTCACCCCTCCACTTT
cdr3_aa: CASSFSGNGDSPLHF

j_call: TRBJ2-2
v_call: TRBV6-4
d_call: TRBD2
clone_size: many
cdr3_nt: TGTGCCAGCAGTGACACCCGGGAGGGCCTGGCCGGGGAGCTGTTTTTT
cdr3_aa: CASSDTREGLAGELFF

j_call: TRBJ2-3
v_call: TRBV15
d_call: TRBD1
clone_size: -
cdr3_nt: TGTGCCACCAGCGGCCGGACAGGGGGCGCAGATACGCAGTATTTT
cdr3_aa: CATSGRTGGADTQYF